The 9 T cell receptor beta chains below come from one sample, sequenced in a study of cytomegalovirus exposure and HLA in healthy donors. The PCR had 60 Vbeta and 13 Jbeta primers. Generated by immunoSEQ multiplex PCR, the TCRdb table keeps only in-frame clones and is missing some. This table has 200,000 or so clones, more than 65% appearing once. The sample was PBMCs. Source of these receptors: a man aged 50 or older in good health and CMV-seronegative.

J is TRBJ1-2 and V is TRBV5-1, with no clear D. Per germline, CDR1 SGHRS and CDR2 YFSETQ. With 1 base removed from V and 0 bases from J, the gap between germline ends came to 10 bases. The CDR3 covers 15 residues. The CDR3 region has the DNA TGCGCCAGCAGCTTGCTAGGATCAGCTAACTATGGCTACACCTTC. It yields the protein CASSLLGSANYGYTF.

This clone appeared a single time. This chain links TRBV6-1 with TRBJ1-4; D is uncertain. Germline lookup yields CDR1 MNHNS and CDR2 SASEGT. V was clipped by 1 base and J by 11 bases, with 17 bases between them. CDR3 size: 15 residues. CDR3 nucleotide sequence: TGTGCCAGCAGTGAAGAAGGCACGCGACCCAGGAAACTGTTTTTT. As protein: CASSEEGTRPRKLFF.

This clone was found a few times. The rearrangement uses TRBV28 and TRBJ1-4; no clear D. V lost 3 bases to trimming and J lost 0 bases, with 5 bases between them. This CDR3 contains 14 residues. Germline CDR1 MDHEN, CDR2 SYDVKM. The CDR3 sequence: CASSLRATNEKLFF. DNA of the CDR3: TGTGCCAGCAGTTTGAGGGCAACTAATGAAAAACTGTTTTTT.

The chain couples TRBV13 to TRBJ2-1, with D unresolved. CDR3 length equals 13 residues. Germline lookup yields CDR1 PRHDT and CDR2 FYEKMQ (reference sequence). The ends were cut back, 5 bases at V and 1 base at J, with 6 bases in the middle. CDR3 nucleotide sequence: TGTGCCAGCAGCCTCGGGTCCTACAATGAGCAGTTCTTC. It specifies CASSLGSYNEQFF.

The chain has TRBV27 and TRBJ2-6; tentative D call: TRBD1 (5 bases). The CDR3 is 15 amino acids. V shed 8 bases and J shed 2 bases, with 13 bases lying between them. Germline V gene sequence: CDR1 MNHEY, CDR2 SMNVEV (reference sequence). CDR3 region: CASGPTVPGANVLTF. For the CDR3, the DNA is TGTGCCAGCGGACCGACAGTTCCTGGGGCCAACGTCCTGACTTTC.

The chain has TRBV2 and TRBJ1-1; unclear D gene. The V end lost 6 bases, the J end lost 8 bases, and 19 bases lay between the germline ends. Germline assignment: CDR1 SNHLY and CDR2 FYNNEI. The CDR3 is 14 residues long. The CDR3 reads CASRIFRKRSEAFF. In nucleotides, the CDR3 is TGTGCCAGCAGAATCTTCCGGAAGAGGTCAGAAGCTTTCTTT.

This chain links TRBV19 with TRBJ2-7; D perhaps matches TRBD2 (6 bases). Trimming removed 4 bases from V and 4 bases from J, with 8 bases in between. The CDR3 is 12 residues long. The germline V gene has CDR1 LNHDA and CDR2 SQIVND (reference sequence). The CDR3 DNA sequence: TGTGCCAGTAGTACGGGGGTTTACGAGCAGTACTTC. This sequence encodes CASSTGVYEQYF.

This clone was counted a few times. The rearrangement uses TRBV5-1 and TRBJ1-4; D gene uncertain. The germline V gene has CDR1 SGHRS and CDR2 YFSETQ. V was clipped by 0 bases and J by 0 bases, with 12 bases between them. The length of the CDR3 is 17 residues. The CDR3 spells CASSLAHGGATNEKLFF. Written as DNA, the CDR3 is TGCGCCAGCAGCTTGGCCCACGGCGGGGCAACTAATGAAAAACTGTTTTTT.

The chain carries TRBV7-8 and TRBJ1-1, with a possible D match to TRBD1 (6 bases). The CDR3 is made up of 14 amino acids. V was cut by 6 bases and J by 1 base, with 12 bases left in between. Per the germline V gene, CDR1 is SGHVS and CDR2 is FQNEAQ. The CDR3 loop reads CASSLWGRNTEAFF. The CDR3 DNA is TGTGCCAGCAGTCTATGGGGGCGGAACACTGAAGCTTTCTTT.